A single sample is the source of the 31 T cell receptor beta chains below, sequenced in a study of control samples from healthy donors and cancer patients. Profiling relied on immunoSEQ multiplex PCR, and the TCRdb table lists in-frame clones only, not all of them. The table lists about 15,000 clones, over 70% of them singletons, with around 10% in the top ten. The sequencing input was PBMCs. The receptors here all came from a woman between 65 and 79 years old with colorectal cancer.

The chain uses TRBV4-1 and TRBJ1-1; the D gene is possibly TRBD1 (5 bases). The germline CDR1 and CDR2 sequences are MGHRA and YSYEKL. V was shortened by 3 bases and J by 8 bases, with 13 bases between the two germline ends. The CDR3 extends over 13 amino acids. The CDR3 reads CASSQRERGEAFF. The DNA for the CDR3 is TGCGCCAGCAGCCAGCGGGAGAGGGGAGAAGCTTTCTTT.

This clone has only one observation. The CDR3 DNA follows: TGCAGCGTTGGGACTAGCGGGGGCGGGGATACGCAGTATTTT. It specifies CSVGTSGGGDTQYF. V gene TRBV29-1 combines with J gene TRBJ2-3; 13 nucleotides align to TRBD2. Germline CDR1 SQVTM, CDR2 ANQGSEA. The CDR3 runs to 14 residues. Unmatched junction bases numbered 4, after V lost 4 bases and J lost 6 bases.

The V and J genes are TRBV4-2 and TRBJ1-6, with TRBD1 as a possible D gene (5 bases). Germline CDR1 reads LGHNA; CDR2 reads YNFKEQ. Trimming took off 5 bases at V and 7 bases at J, with 21 bases between the two ends. The CDR3 is made up of 17 amino acids. The CDR3 here is CASSKETQGGVNSPLHF. DNA for the CDR3: TGTGCCAGCAGCAAGGAAACCCAGGGAGGAGTGAATTCACCCCTCCACTTT.

The chain is built from TRBV12-5 and TRBJ1-1; the D is unclear. Trimming pared 2 bases from V and 5 bases from J, leaving 15 bases between. Germline lookup yields CDR1 LGHNT and CDR2 FRNRAP. The CDR3 length is 15 residues. This CDR3 reads CASGLSGPKQTEAFF. The CDR3 nucleotides read TGTGCTAGTGGTTTGAGCGGGCCGAAGCAAACTGAAGCTTTCTTT. Complete variable domain (other parts from reference TRBV12-5 and TRBJ1-1): DARVTQTPRHKVTEMGQEVTMRCQPILGHNTVFWYRQTMMQGLELLAYFRNRAPLDDSGMPKDRFSAEMPDATLATLKIQPSEPRDSAVYFCASGLSGPKQTEAFFGQGTRLTVV.

The chain employs TRBV11-3 and TRBJ2-7; no firm D call. The V end was cut by 2 bases, the J end by 0 bases, with 5 bases between. Germline CDR1 and CDR2: SGHNT and YENEEA. The CDR3 consists of 13 residues. The CDR3 loop reads CASSLSSSYEQYF. As DNA, the CDR3 is TGTGCCAGCAGCTTATCCAGCTCCTACGAGCAGTACTTC.

This clone was picked up one time. The chain recombines TRBV2 with TRBJ2-3; a weak D match, TRBD2 (6 bases). The CDR3 has 15 residues. Trimming pared 6 bases from V and 2 bases from J, leaving 15 bases between. Germline CDR1 and CDR2: SNHLY and FYNNEI. CDR3 DNA sequence: TGTGCCAGCAGCCCCCCTAGCGCCCTCACAGATACGCAGTATTTT. This gives the protein CASSPPSALTDTQYF.

The rearrangement links TRBV27 to TRBJ1-3; TRBD1 is a possible D gene (5 bases). This CDR3 spans 15 amino acids. Between the trimmed V and J ends, which lost 2 bases and 4 bases, there was a span of 12 bases. Per the germline V gene, CDR1 is MNHEY and CDR2 is SMNVEV (reference sequence). This chain's CDR3 is CASSLRGTGGNTIYF. CDR3 DNA sequence: TGTGCCAGCAGTTTAAGGGGAACGGGAGGAAACACCATATATTTT.

The chain joins TRBV2 to TRBJ2-1; D assignment may be TRBD1 or TRBD2 (6 bases each). Germline values: CDR1 SNHLY, CDR2 FYNNEI. This CDR3 has 15 residues. V was shortened by 4 bases and J by 3 bases, with 13 bases between the two germline ends. CDR3 loop: CASSARRGLYNEQFF. The CDR3 nucleotides read TGTGCCAGCAGTGCAAGACGGGGGCTCTACAATGAGCAGTTCTTC.

The chain is built from TRBV4-1 and TRBJ2-2; D unclear. The CDR3 runs to 13 residues. Deletions cut 4 bases from V and 6 bases from J, with 9 bases between. Germline V lookup: CDR1 MGHRA, CDR2 YSYEKL. CDR3 in DNA: TGCGCCAGCAGCCTAAACCCAGCCGGGGAGCTGTTTTTT. It codes for CASSLNPAGELFF.

V gene TRBV4-3 combines with J gene TRBJ2-1; D uncertain. The CDR3 extends over 13 amino acids. Germline V gene sequence: CDR1 LGHNA, CDR2 YSLEER. Deletions cut 5 bases from V and 4 bases from J, with 9 bases between. CDR3 in DNA: TGCGCCAGCAGCTTCGAAGTATACAATGAGCAGTTCTTC. It codes for CASSFEVYNEQFF.

This chain links TRBV6-2 or TRBV6-3 with TRBJ2-7; 9 nucleotides match TRBD1. The germline V gene has CDR1 MNHEY and CDR2 SVGEGT. Unmatched junction bases numbered 3, after V lost 2 bases and J lost 1 base. The CDR3 consists of 15 residues. DNA for the CDR3: TGTGCCAGCAGTTACCGGACAGGGGTTTCCTACGAGCAGTACTTC. Translated: CASSYRTGVSYEQYF.

This clone has a single count. V usage is TRBV7-9 and J usage is TRBJ2-7, with D perhaps TRBD2 (6 bases). The germline V gene encodes CDR1 SEHNR and CDR2 FQNEAQ (reference sequence). The V gene lost 3 bases and the J gene lost 2 bases, with 11 bases spanning the gap. The CDR3 spans 14 residues. The CDR3 spells CASSLEGGAYEQYF. In DNA, the CDR3 is TGTGCCAGCAGCTTGGAGGGAGGCGCCTACGAGCAGTACTTC.

V is TRBV4-3 and J is TRBJ1-2; D remains unclear. Germline V CDR1 and CDR2: LGHNA, YSLEER. The V and J ends lost 1 base and 2 bases respectively, with 11 bases between them. CDR3 length: 15 residues. The CDR3 sequence is CASSQGLAGNYGYTF. CDR3 in DNA: TGCGCCAGCAGCCAAGGATTGGCGGGGAACTATGGCTACACCTTC.

This clone was recorded a few times. The chain joins TRBV7-7 to TRBJ2-7; 9 nucleotides align to TRBD1. The CDR3 loop spans 14 amino acids. V shed 3 bases and J 6 bases; nucleotides not matched to a gene: 6. Germline V lookup: CDR1 SSHAT, CDR2 FNYEAQ (reference sequence). The CDR3 is CASSLGTGLSEQYF. CDR3 in DNA: TGTGCCAGCAGCTTGGGGACAGGGTTAAGCGAGCAGTACTTC.

This clone was counted once. This chain joins TRBV18 and TRBJ2-7, with unresolved D. The germline gives CDR1 KGHSH, CDR2 LQKENI. V was trimmed by 3 bases and J by 0 bases, leaving 18 bases between them. This CDR3 has 17 amino acids. The CDR3 region is CASSPLGGSPSSYEQYF. Here the CDR3 DNA reads TGTGCCAGCTCACCCCTCGGTGGGTCCCCCAGCTCCTACGAGCAGTACTTC.

The chain couples TRBV28 to TRBJ2-2; 7 bases are shared with TRBD1. V dropped 7 bases and J dropped 3; count of bases not matched to a gene: 8. CDR1 MDHEN and CDR2 SYDVKM come from the germline V gene. The CDR3 has 15 residues. CDR3 DNA: TGTGCCAGCAAGAGGGACAGCTATGACACCGGGGAGCTGTTTTTT. The encoded protein is CASKRDSYDTGELFF.

The chain recombines TRBV7-2 with TRBJ1-5, with TRBD1 matching over 11 bases. Germline values: CDR1 SGHTA, CDR2 FQGNSA. This CDR3 is 15 amino acids long. J gave up 10 bases and V 1 base, and 6 bases lay outside the gene matches. In nucleotides, the CDR3 is TGTGCCAGCAGCTTAGTTGGGACAGGGGGTGAACCCCAGCATTTT. This sequence encodes CASSLVGTGGEPQHF.

This sequence joins TRBV4-3 and TRBJ2-3; 13 bases map to TRBD2. V trimming: 1 base; J trimming: 3 bases; junction bases outside the gene matches: 7. Per germline, CDR1 LGHNA and CDR2 YSLEER. The CDR3 has 18 residues. The CDR3, as DNA: TGCGCCAGCAGCCAAGTCCGAGGGACTAGCGGGAATACAGATACGCAGTATTTT. The encoded protein is CASSQVRGTSGNTDTQYF.

The chain uses TRBV27 and TRBJ2-2, with TRBD1 matching over 11 bases. The length of the CDR3 is 17 residues. In germline, CDR1 is MNHEY, CDR2 SMNVEV (reference sequence). J was trimmed by 7 bases and V by 0 bases; bases with no gene match: 7. The CDR3 loop reads CASSLSGQGARVGELFF. CDR3 nucleotides: TGTGCCAGCAGTTTATCAGGACAGGGGGCCCGTGTCGGGGAGCTGTTTTTT.

This clone showed up just a few times. The V gene is TRBV14, the J gene TRBJ1-2; tentatively, D is TRBD1 (6 bases). There are 14 residues in the CDR3. Per the germline V gene, CDR1 is SGHDN and CDR2 is FVKESK. The germline V and J ends were trimmed by 0 bases and 11 bases, with 16 bases remaining between them. CDR3 bases: TGTGCCAGCAGCCAAGATTTGGGGGCCCAGTCATACACCTTC. Translation: CASSQDLGAQSYTF.

This clone appeared a single time. The CDR3, as DNA: TGTGCCAGCAGCCAAGCGGGTCAAAACTATGGCTACACCTTC. Protein sequence: CASSQAGQNYGYTF. The chain has TRBV3-1 (or the pseudogene TRBV3-2) and TRBJ1-2; D ambiguous. This CDR3 has 14 residues. Per the germline V gene, CDR1 is LGHDT and CDR2 is YNNKEL (reference sequence). V lost 1 base and J lost 2, with 8 bases in between.

This clone occurred a few times. CDR3 DNA: TGTGCCAGCAGCGCGTCAGAGACGGTGGGAAACACCATATATTTT. It specifies CASSASETVGNTIYF. The chain recombines TRBV9 with TRBJ1-3, with D hard to call. The V end was cut by 3 bases, the J end by 4 bases, with 14 bases between. CDR3 size: 15 residues. Germline V lookup: CDR1 SGDLS, CDR2 YYNGEE.

The chain recombines TRBV9 with TRBJ2-1, with D hard to call. The CDR3 has 15 amino acids. V gave up 0 bases and J gave up 7 bases, with 14 bases separating them. CDR1 SGDLS and CDR2 YYNGEE come from the germline V gene. CDR3 sequence: CASSVAGERKNEQFF. The CDR3 bases are TGTGCCAGCAGCGTAGCTGGCGAGAGAAAGAATGAGCAGTTCTTC.

This clone is deemed medium-sized. This rearrangement joins TRBV9 to TRBJ2-3, with unresolved D. Per the germline V gene, CDR1 is SGDLS and CDR2 is YYNGEE. The CDR3 sequence is 15 residues long. V was clipped by 6 bases and J by 0 bases, with 14 bases between them. Here the CDR3 DNA reads TGTGCCAGCACCTTACTGGGTTCCAGCACAGATACGCAGTATTTT. This gives the protein CASTLLGSSTDTQYF.

This clone was recorded only once. The chain joins TRBV6-5 to TRBJ1-4; D possibly corresponds to TRBD1 (6 bases). The V gene lost 6 bases and the J gene lost 5 bases, with 13 bases spanning the gap. Germline V gene sequence: CDR1 MNHEY, CDR2 SVGAGI. This CDR3 is built from 14 residues. For the CDR3, the DNA is TGTGCCAGCAGCGACGGGGGGGGCAATGAAAAACTGTTTTTT. Translating it yields CASSDGGGNEKLFF.

This chain links TRBV5-1 with TRBJ2-2, with D perhaps matching TRBD1 (6 bases). V was trimmed by 4 bases and J by 6 bases, leaving 13 bases between them. There are 14 residues in the CDR3. CDR1 is SGHRS and CDR2 is YFSETQ in the germline V gene. CDR3: CASSPANRAGELFF. The CDR3 DNA reads TGCGCCAGCAGCCCAGCGAACAGGGCCGGGGAGCTGTTTTTT.

The genes are TRBV28 and TRBJ2-3, with 9 bases aligning to TRBD2. V lost 6 bases and J lost 1; bases outside the gene matches: 2. This CDR3 contains 14 residues. Germline lookup yields CDR1 MDHEN and CDR2 SYDVKM. CDR3: CASSVAGGTDTQYF. CDR3 in DNA: TGTGCCAGCAGCGTAGCGGGAGGCACAGATACGCAGTATTTT.

This clone was counted only a few times. The V and J genes are TRBV9 and TRBJ1-2, with TRBD1 as a possible D gene (5 bases). The CDR3 has 14 amino acids. Trimming cost V 4 bases and J 5 bases, with 15 bases left between them. CDR1 is SGDLS and CDR2 is YYNGEE in the germline V gene. CDR3 sequence reads: CASSPEGAGYGYTF. CDR3 coding DNA: TGTGCCAGCAGCCCGGAAGGGGCAGGATATGGCTACACCTTC. Together with reference TRBV9 and TRBJ1-2, the CDR3 gives the full variable domain: DSGVTQTPKHLITATGQRVTLRCSPRSGDLSVYWYQQSLDQGLQFLIQYYNGEERAKGNILERFSAQQFPDLHSELNLSSLELGDSALYFCASSPEGAGYGYTFGSGTRLTVV.

The V gene is TRBV9, the J gene TRBJ2-1; D is possibly TRBD2 (6 bases). Per the germline V gene, CDR1 is SGDLS and CDR2 is YYNGEE. CDR3 length: 15 amino acids. V shed 2 bases and J shed 7 bases, with 16 bases lying between them. The CDR3 loop reads CASSVHPTRSNEQFF. CDR3 in DNA: TGTGCCAGCAGCGTCCACCCGACTAGAAGTAATGAGCAGTTCTTC.

The rearrangement joins TRBV7-7 to TRBJ2-5; D gene unclear. The V gene's germline CDR1 is SSHAT and CDR2 FNYEAQ (reference sequence). This CDR3 comprises 15 residues. Deletions cut 5 bases from V and 2 bases from J, with 15 bases between. The CDR3 spells CASSRTANSQETQYF. CDR3 in DNA: TGTGCCAGCAGCCGAACGGCCAATTCACAAGAGACCCAGTACTTC.

CDR3 in amino acids: CAISESPGVSGELFF. DNA of the CDR3: TGTGCCATCAGTGAGTCGCCAGGGGTTTCCGGGGAGCTGTTTTTT. This chain connects TRBV10-3 to TRBJ2-2, with D perhaps matching TRBD1 (6 bases). The CDR3 totals 15 residues. Trimming took off 0 bases at V and 6 bases at J, with 11 bases between the two ends. Germline V gene sequence: CDR1 ENHRY, CDR2 SYGVKD.